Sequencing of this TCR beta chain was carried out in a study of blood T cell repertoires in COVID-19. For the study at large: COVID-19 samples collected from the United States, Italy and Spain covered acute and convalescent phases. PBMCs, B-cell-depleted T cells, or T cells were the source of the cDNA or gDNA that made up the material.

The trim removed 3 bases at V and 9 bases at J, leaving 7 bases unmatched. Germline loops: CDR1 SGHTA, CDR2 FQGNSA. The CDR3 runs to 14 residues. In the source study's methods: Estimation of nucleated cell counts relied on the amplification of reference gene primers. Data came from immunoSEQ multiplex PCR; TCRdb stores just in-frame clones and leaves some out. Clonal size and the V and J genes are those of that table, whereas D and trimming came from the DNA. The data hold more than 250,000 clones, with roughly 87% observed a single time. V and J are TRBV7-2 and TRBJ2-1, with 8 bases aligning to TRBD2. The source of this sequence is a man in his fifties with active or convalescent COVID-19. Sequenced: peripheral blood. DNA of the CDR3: TGTGCCAGCAGCTTCAAGCGGGAGAGCGTTGAGCAGTTCTTC. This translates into CASSFKRESVEQFF. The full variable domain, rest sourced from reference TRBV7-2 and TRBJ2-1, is GAGVSQSPSNKVTEKGKDVELRCDPISGHTALYWYRQSLGQGLEFLIYFQGNSAPDKSGLPSDRFSAERTGGSVSTLTIQRTQQEDSAVYLCASSFKRESVEQFFGPGTRLTVL.